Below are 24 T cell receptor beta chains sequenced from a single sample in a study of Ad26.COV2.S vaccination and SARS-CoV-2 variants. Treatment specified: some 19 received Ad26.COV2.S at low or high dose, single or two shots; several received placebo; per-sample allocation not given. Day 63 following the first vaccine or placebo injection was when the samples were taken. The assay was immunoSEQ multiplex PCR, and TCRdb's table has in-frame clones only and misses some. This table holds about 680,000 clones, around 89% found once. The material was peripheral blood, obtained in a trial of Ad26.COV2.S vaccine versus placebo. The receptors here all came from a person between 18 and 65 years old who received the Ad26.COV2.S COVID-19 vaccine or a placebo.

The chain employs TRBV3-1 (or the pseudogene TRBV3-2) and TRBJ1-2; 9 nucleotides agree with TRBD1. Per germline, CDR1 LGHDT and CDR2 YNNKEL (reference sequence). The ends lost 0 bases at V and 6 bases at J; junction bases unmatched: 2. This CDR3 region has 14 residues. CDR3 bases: TGTGCCAGCAGCCAAGAGGGGACAGGGAATGGCTACACCTTC. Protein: CASSQEGTGNGYTF.

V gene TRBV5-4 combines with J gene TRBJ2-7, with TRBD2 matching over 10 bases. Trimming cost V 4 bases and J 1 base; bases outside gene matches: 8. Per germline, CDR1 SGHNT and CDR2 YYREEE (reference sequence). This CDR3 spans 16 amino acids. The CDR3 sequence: CASSLGIAGGSYEQYF. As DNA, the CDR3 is TGTGCCAGCAGCCTGGGGATAGCGGGAGGATCCTACGAGCAGTACTTC.

The CDR3 DNA is TGTGCCAGCAGCTTAAGGGACGGATGGGGCGAGCAGTACTTC. This encodes CASSLRDGWGEQYF. The rearrangement links TRBV11-2 to TRBJ2-7, with D perhaps being TRBD1 or TRBD2 (5 bases each). Germline V CDR1 and CDR2: SGHAT, FQNNGV. Trimming removed 2 bases at V and 6 bases at J, with 14 bases between. The CDR3 has 14 residues.

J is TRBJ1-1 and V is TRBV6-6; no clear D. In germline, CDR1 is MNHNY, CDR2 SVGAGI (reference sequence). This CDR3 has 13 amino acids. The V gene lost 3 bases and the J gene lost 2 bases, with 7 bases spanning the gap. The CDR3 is CASSYHVNTEAFF. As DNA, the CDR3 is TGTGCCAGCAGTTATCACGTCAACACTGAAGCTTTCTTT.

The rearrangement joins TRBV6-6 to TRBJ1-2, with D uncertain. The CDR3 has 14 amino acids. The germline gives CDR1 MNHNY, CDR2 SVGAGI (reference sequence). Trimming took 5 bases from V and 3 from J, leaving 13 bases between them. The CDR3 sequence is CASSLEPGDYGYTF. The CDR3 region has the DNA TGTGCCAGCAGTCTCGAGCCGGGAGACTATGGCTACACCTTC.

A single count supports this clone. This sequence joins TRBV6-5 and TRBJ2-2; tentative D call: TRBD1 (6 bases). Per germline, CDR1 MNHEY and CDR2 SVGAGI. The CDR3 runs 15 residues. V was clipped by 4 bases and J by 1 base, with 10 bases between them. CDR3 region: CASSSPDRNTGELFF. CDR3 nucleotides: TGTGCCAGCAGTTCACCGGACAGGAACACCGGGGAGCTGTTTTTT.

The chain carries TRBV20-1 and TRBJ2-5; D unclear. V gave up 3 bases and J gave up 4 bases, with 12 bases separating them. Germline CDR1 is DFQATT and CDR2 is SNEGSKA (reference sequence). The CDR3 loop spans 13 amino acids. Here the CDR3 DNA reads TGCAGTGCTAGTCTGGCCTCTGGAGAGACCCAGTACTTC. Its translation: CSASLASGETQYF.

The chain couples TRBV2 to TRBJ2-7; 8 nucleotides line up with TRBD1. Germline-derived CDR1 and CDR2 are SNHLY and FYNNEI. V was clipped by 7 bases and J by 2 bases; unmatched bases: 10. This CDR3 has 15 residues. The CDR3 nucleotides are TGTGCCAGCATGCCACTTTCCAGGGGGCCCTACGAGCAGTACTTC. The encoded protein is CASMPLSRGPYEQYF.

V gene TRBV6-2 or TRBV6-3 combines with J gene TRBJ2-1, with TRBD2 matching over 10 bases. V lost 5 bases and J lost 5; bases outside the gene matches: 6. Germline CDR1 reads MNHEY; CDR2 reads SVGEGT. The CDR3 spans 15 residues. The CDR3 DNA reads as TGTGCCAGCAGTACCGGGACTAGCGTCAACAATGAGCAGTTCTTC. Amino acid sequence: CASSTGTSVNNEQFF.

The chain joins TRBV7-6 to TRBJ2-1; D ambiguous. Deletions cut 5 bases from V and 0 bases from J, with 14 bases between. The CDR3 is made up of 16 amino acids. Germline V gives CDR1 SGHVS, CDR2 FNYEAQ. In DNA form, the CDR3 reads TGTGCCAGCAGCCCCAATAGCCCGAGCTCCTACAATGAGCAGTTCTTC. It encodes CASSPNSPSSYNEQFF.

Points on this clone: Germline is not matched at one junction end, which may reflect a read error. Here the CDR3 reads CASSEVREGSKSIQYF. The CDR3 bases are TGTGCCAGCAGTGAGGTCCGGGAGGGGTCTAAAAGCATTCAGTACTTC. V is TRBV2 and J is TRBJ2-4; 8 nucleotides agree with TRBD2. Germline loops: CDR1 SNHLY, CDR2 FYNNEI. There are 16 residues in the CDR3.

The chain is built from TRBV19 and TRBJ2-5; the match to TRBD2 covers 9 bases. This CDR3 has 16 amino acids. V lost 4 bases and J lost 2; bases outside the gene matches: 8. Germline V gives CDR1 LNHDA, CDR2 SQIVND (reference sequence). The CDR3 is CASSNQAGGGQETQYF. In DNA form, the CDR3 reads TGTGCCAGTAGTAACCAAGCGGGAGGCGGACAAGAGACCCAGTACTTC.

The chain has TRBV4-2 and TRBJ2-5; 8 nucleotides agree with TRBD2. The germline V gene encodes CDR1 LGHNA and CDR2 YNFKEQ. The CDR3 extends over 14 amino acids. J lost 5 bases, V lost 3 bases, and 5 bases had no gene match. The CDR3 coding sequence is TGTGCCAGCAGCCACGGGGGGGCTTGGGAGACCCAGTACTTC. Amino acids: CASSHGGAWETQYF.

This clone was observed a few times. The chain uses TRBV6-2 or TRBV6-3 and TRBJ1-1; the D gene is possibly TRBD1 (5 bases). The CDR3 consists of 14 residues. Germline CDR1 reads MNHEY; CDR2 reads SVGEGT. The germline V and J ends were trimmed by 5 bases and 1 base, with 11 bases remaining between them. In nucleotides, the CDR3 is TGTGCCAGCAGTGGGGGGGTGCGGAACACTGAAGCTTTCTTT. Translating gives CASSGGVRNTEAFF.

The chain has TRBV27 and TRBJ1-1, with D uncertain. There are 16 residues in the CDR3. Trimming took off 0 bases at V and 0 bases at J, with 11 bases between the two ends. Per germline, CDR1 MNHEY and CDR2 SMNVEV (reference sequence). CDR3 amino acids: CASSLSTGRMNTEAFF. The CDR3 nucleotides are TGTGCCAGCAGTTTATCTACCGGGAGGATGAACACTGAAGCTTTCTTT.

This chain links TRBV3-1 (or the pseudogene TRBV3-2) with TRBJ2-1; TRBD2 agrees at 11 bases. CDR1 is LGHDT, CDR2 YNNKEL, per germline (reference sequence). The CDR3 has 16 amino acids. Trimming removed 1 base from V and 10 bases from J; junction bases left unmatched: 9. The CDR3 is CASSQGGFTSGSEQFF. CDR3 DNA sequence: TGTGCCAGCAGCCAAGGGGGGTTTACTAGCGGGAGCGAGCAGTTCTTC.

The CDR3 loop is CAISGASGASYNEQFF. In DNA, the CDR3 is TGTGCCATCAGTGGGGCTAGCGGGGCGAGCTACAATGAGCAGTTCTTC. This rearrangement joins TRBV10-3 to TRBJ2-1; 9 positions match TRBD2. Trimming took 4 bases from V and 3 from J; bases not matched to a gene: 7. The CDR3 runs 16 residues. Per the germline V gene, CDR1 is ENHRY and CDR2 is SYGVKD.

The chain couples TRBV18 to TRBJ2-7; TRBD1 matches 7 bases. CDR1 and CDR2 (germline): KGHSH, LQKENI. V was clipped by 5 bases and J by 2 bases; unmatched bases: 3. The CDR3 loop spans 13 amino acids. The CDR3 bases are TGTGCCAGCTCATCTACAGGGGCCTACGAGCAGTACTTC. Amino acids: CASSSTGAYEQYF.

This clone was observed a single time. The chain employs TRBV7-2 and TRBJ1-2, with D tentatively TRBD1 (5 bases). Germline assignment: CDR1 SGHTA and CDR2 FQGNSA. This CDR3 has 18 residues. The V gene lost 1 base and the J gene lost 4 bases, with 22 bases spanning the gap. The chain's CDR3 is CASSLVDGRAQASYGYTF. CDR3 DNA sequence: TGTGCCAGCAGCTTAGTTGATGGCAGGGCTCAAGCTAGCTATGGCTACACCTTC.

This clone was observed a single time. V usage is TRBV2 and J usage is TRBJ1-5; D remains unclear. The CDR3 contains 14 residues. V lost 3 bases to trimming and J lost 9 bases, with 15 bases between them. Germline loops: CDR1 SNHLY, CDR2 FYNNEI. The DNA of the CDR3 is TGTGCCAGCAGTGATCGGGTCAGTTCTGGGCCCCAGCATTTT. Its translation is CASSDRVSSGPQHF.

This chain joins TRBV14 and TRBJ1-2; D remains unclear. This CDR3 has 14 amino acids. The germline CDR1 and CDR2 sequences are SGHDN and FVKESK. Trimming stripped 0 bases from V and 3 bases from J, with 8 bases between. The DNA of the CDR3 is TGTGCCAGCAGCCAAGATTTGAGGGACTATGGCTACACCTTC. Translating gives CASSQDLRDYGYTF.

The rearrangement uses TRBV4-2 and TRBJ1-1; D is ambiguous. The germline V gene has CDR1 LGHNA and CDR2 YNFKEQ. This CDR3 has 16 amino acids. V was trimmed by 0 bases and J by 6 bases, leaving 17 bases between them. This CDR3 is CASSQELEYSVAEAFF. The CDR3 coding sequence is TGTGCCAGCAGCCAAGAATTAGAGTATTCGGTGGCTGAAGCTTTCTTT.

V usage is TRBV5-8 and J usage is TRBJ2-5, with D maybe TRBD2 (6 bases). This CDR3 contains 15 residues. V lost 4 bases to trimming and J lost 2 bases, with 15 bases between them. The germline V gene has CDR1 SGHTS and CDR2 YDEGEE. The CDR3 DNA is TGTGCCAGCAGCCGCTCGGACTATGCACAAGAGACCCAGTACTTC. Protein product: CASSRSDYAQETQYF.

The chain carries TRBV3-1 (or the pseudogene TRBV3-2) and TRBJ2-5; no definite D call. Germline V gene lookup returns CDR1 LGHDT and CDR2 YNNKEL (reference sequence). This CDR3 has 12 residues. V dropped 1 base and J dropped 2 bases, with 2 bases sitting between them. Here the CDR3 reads CASSQGQETQYF. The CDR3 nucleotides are TGTGCCAGCAGCCAAGGACAAGAGACCCAGTACTTC.